Listed here is a single TCR beta chain. There is no known antigen for this receptor. The record has no base qualities; no much larger clone is one base away. CDR1 and CDR2 were assigned from the germline V gene as SGHRS and YFSETQ. The CDR3 runs 14 residues from the cysteine to the phenylalanine. Kept here is only the CDR3 DNA, which spans 42 bases and is read in frame from base 1. V has 3 bases trimmed and J has 1 base trimmed; junction bases matching no gene number 3. The data are from a study of cytomegalovirus exposure and HLA in healthy donors (dated by TCRdb to 2017 to 2019). Context from the whole study: An earlier analysis of approximately 550 of the donors reported roughly 270 Gb of sequence data and 100 million to 130 million unique TCR beta sequences from roughly 180 million T cells. Roughly 300 gigabases of sequencing data and 70 million to 100 million unique TCR sequences made up an early release that covered around 640 HLA-typed donors. The genetic ancestry cluster associated with self-reported Caucasian donors included 81% of the roughly 360 genotyped donors. The study aimed to test whether cataloging public T cell receptors could reveal signatures of past pathogen exposure. The study used immunosequencing to profile the T cell repertoires of hundreds of subjects and linked those repertoires to cytomegalovirus serostatus. Besides the first cohort of 550 to 750 subjects, a separate validation cohort made up of over a hundred different subjects was used. The study combined high-throughput TCR immunosequencing, statistical association of individual TCRs with disease status, and machine learning to predict cytomegalovirus infection status. To study patterns of TCR occurrence, a later analysis re-analyzed previously published TCR beta repertoires from hundreds of donors and added high-resolution HLA genotyping. Rather than using new phenotypic data, the later analysis identified candidate immune exposures from TCR beta sequences and from how often those sequences occurred across donors. An earlier analysis of 587 of the donors applied high-throughput TCR beta sequencing to assess whether each TCR beta V gene segment acted as functional or pseudogenic. Alongside the repertoire data, information on donor age, sex, ethnicity and CMV serostatus was compiled. A later genetic analysis used genome-wide SNP genotypes for about 55% of the 666 donors, treating that subset as a discovery cohort. All discovery cohort repertoires had been generated on a single sequencing platform. Class I and class II HLA loci were covered by the typing at four-digit resolution. Typing coverage varied by locus: roughly 620-640 donors for A, B, C, DRB1 and DQB1; more than 500 for DQA1; 606 for DPA1; fewer than 480 for DPB1. About 5 DR-DQ haplotypes were handled as single units for association and clustering, since linkage in the cohort was strong. Among 398 genotyped donors of the cohort, an average of approximately 240,000 unique TCR beta nucleotide sequences were sequenced per donor, roughly 18% of them non-productive.

The cohort comprised some 730 healthy bone marrow donors. At the time of sampling, every cohort member was nominally healthy, though immune exposures that went unrecorded were likely present. The donor tested CMV seronegative, placing the donor among the 352 seronegative members of the cohort. A peripheral blood sample was collected from each donor, and TCR beta sequencing was performed on peripheral blood mononuclear cells. The Qiagen DNeasy Blood Extraction Kit was used to extract genomic DNA from the blood cell samples. On the study overall, not on this receptor specifically: Because some donors lacked HLA typing at each locus, the association tests relied only on the typed subset. At a false discovery rate of 0.05, a later analysis linked under 20,000 TCR beta sequences to specific HLA alleles. Linkage disequilibrium might explain the correlated functional status among segregating V segments, but an unknown experimental factor could not be excluded. A further reported finding was that TCR beta sequences accurately predicted the HLA-A and HLA-B alleles for most subjects in the first cohort. According to the authors, the approach could potentially be generalized to other disease states and immunological phenotypes. A later analysis reported that several top co-occurrence clusters appeared linked to parvovirus B19, influenza, CMV and Epstein-Barr virus. The 87-base-pair reads could not distinguish some IMGT-functional V segments, including TRBV6-2 and TRBV6-3, so those segments were excluded. A later genetic analysis reported fewer N-insertions in productive TCRs among donors in an Asian-associated ancestry cluster than the approximately 670-donor mean. Fewer than 20 rarely observed V segments, including chromosome 9 orphons, were excluded from the earlier analysis of 550 to 700 of the donors because counts were too low. Most TCR sequences were observed very rarely across donors, whereas some public TCRs were present in many individuals. Strong co-occurrence of HLA alleles, especially DR and DQ, made assigning TCR associations to individual alleles difficult. A later analysis found that TCR association rates varied across HLA loci, with DRB1 alleles showing the most associated TCRs and HLA-C alleles the fewest. An association between a missense DCLRE1C variant and V-gene and J-gene trimming of TCR beta chains was found in a later genetic analysis and replicated in an independent cohort. The only immune exposure information available for the cohort was CMV serostatus. An earlier analysis of 450 to 750 of the donors showed that most TCR beta V segments appeared in productive rearrangements either about 87% or about 30% of the time, which broadly matched IMGT annotations. In a later analysis, most CMV-associated TCR beta chains were found to appear HLA-restricted, with HLA associations seemingly driven largely by CMV exposure. Only TCR beta chains were sequenced in this cohort, and the absence of alpha or paired-chain data limited detectable features. A group of highly shared sequence variants was considered likely to be a technical artifact of the sequencing pipeline. In vitro tests confirmed that a few of the cytomegalovirus-associated TCR beta chains recognize cytomegalovirus antigens. In the study, around 160 TCR beta chains were listed as associated with cytomegalovirus. A later analysis found that HLA-associated TCR beta chains were more clonally expanded and had lower generation probabilities than equally common non-associated chains. Cytomegalovirus status was reported to be diagnosed by the classifier with high specificity and sensitivity in both the original and validation cohorts. Presence/absence analyses assumed roughly uniform sequencing depth across donors, an assumption that may not hold.

Libraries were made using the immunoSEQ multiplex PCR assay. For the multiplex PCR, a mixture combining 60 forward primers for TCR Vbeta segments and 13 reverse primers for TCR Jbeta segments was used. Amplification of the CDR3 region of rearranged TCR beta genes was performed with a multiplex PCR assay on genomic DNA. On the Illumina HiSeq System, the amplified TCR beta libraries were sequenced as 87-base-pair reads. In the original analysis: Across the 600 to 700 repertoires, a later analysis counted roughly 77 million unique TCR beta chains, some 11 million of which were shared by at least two donors. A nearest-neighbor algorithm error-corrected the raw reads and collapsed the reads into unique sequences, merging closely related sequences to remove PCR and sequencing errors. V, D and J gene segments were assigned by aligning CDR3 sequences to IMGT reference sequences. Each retained sequence needed at least a six-nucleotide match to both a V gene segment and a J gene segment. A rearrangement was called productive if the CDR3 had no stop codons and remained in frame with V and J, and every other rearrangement was called non-productive. CDR3 was defined according to IMGT convention as the region running from the second conserved V-encoded cysteine to the conserved J-encoded phenylalanine. In an earlier analysis of roughly 580 of the donors, sequences lacking an unambiguous match to a single V gene segment were excluded. An earlier analysis of approximately 590 of the donors classified V segments as functional when productive rearrangements were above 56.7% and as segregating when the standard deviation between donors was above 5%. A statistical classification framework was built for diagnosing cytomegalovirus status from the catalog of TCR beta chain sequences. In a later analysis, TCR nucleotide sequences were compared against IMGT/GENE-DB human TR gene sequences so that V and J genes could be assigned. Using the TCRdist pipeline, a later analysis assigned CDR3 sequences along with most-parsimonious VDJ recombination scenarios. A later analysis defined each TCR beta chain by its CDR3 amino acid sequence plus V-gene family, and excluded reads lacking a unique V-gene family. To address suspected cross-contamination and a sequencing artifact, a later analysis removed around 600 highly shared, low-generation-probability nucleotide sequences. In a later analysis, a clonal expansion index was calculated for each public chain from normalized within-repertoire ranks of inferred template counts. In a later analysis, generation probabilities were computed with a VDJ recombination model fitted to out-of-frame rearrangements, and the resulting probabilities were checked against IGoR. In a later analysis, TCR-TCR, TCR-HLA and TCR-CMV co-occurrence was scored with hypergeometric tests, and a repertoire-size bias correction was applied to TCR pairs. A later analysis estimated false discovery rates by permuting HLA or CMV assignments 20 times. In a later analysis, co-occurring TCRs were grouped using DBSCAN, and TCRdist sequence similarity was added for clustering within HLA-allele-positive subsets. Repertoires with fewer than 30,000 or more than 120,000 public chains were left out of co-occurrence clustering, as were five repertoires with anomalous nucleotide sharing. TCRdb re-hosts the immuneACCESS table, in-frame sequences only. Its copies lack some clones; in the studies checked, an unresolved V gene accounts for under half of them, and the cause for the rest is not known. The DNA gave D and trimming, while V, J and clone size come from that table. The sample table records around 140,000 clones; over 70% of these occur just once. 1.5% of the sample is in the top ten clones.

This sequence originates from a woman aged 18-30 years in good health and CMV-seronegative. Sequencing input: PBMCs. The chain joins TRBV5-1 to TRBJ1-1; a stretch of 7 junction bases matches TRBD1. The DNA sequence is as follows: TGCGCCAGCAGCTCTTCAGGGGGGAACACTGAAGCTTTCTTT. It codes for CASSSSGGNTEAFF. With the portions outside the CDR3 filled from the reference TRBV5-1 and TRBJ1-1 genes, the complete variable region becomes KAGVTQTPRYLIKTRGQQVTLSCSPISGHRSVSWYQQTPGQGLQFLFEYFSETQRNKGNFPGRFSGRQFSNSRSEMNVSTLELGDSALYLCASSSSGGNTEAFFGQGTRLTVV.